This entry features one T cell receptor beta chain sequence. Here the CDR3 omits its conserved ending phenylalanine or tryptophan, so a read error is the likely source. The sample is drawn from a study of tumor-infiltrating lymphocytes in primary liver carcinoma. Starting material of 400 to 600 ng total RNA yielded TCR beta cDNA via a constant-region primer. Employing slightly modified ARM-PCR, three nested multiplex PCR rounds were run, and these gave rise to the TCR beta libraries. The study ran its first two PCR rounds for roughly 10 cycles each, using TRBV1-TRBV30 forward primers and a C-beta reverse primer. TCRdb used MiXCR to reprocess the multiplex PCR reads, holding one entry per CDR3 protein. The table shows around 170,000 distinct CDR3 sequences, with less than 65% occurring only once. The source of the blood RNA was unsorted whole blood, and germline DNA was extracted as well. CDR1 is SGHNT and CDR2 is YYREEE in the germline V gene (reference sequence). This CDR3 is 13 amino acids long.

The sample taken for sequencing was peripheral blood. This TCR was recovered from a man between 35 and 55 years old with primary liver carcinoma and hepatitis B virus infection. The chain links TRBV5-4 to TRBJ2-1, with 7 bases lining up with TRBD1. This CDR3 reads CAGSMDRRNEQFI. The CDR3 DNA reads as TGTGCCGGCAGCATGGACAGGCGGAATGAGCAGTTCATC.